The source of this TCR beta chain is a study of cytomegalovirus exposure and HLA in healthy donors (TCRdb year 2017). Study-wide context: According to an earlier analysis of 587 of the donors, roughly 180 million T cells yielded roughly 100 million unique TCR beta sequences and 276 Gb of sequence data. Around 320 gigabases of sequencing data and 70 million to 85 million unique TCR sequences were included in an early release covering about 700 HLA-typed donors. The genetic ancestry cluster associated with self-reported Caucasian donors included 81% of the approximately 410 genotyped donors. The aim of the study was to test whether cataloging public T cell receptors could identify signatures of past pathogen exposure. The study used immunosequencing to profile the T cell repertoires of about 670 subjects and linked those repertoires to cytomegalovirus serostatus. Besides the first cohort of roughly 640 subjects, a separate validation cohort made up of some 110 different subjects was used. To predict cytomegalovirus infection status, the study brought together high-throughput TCR immunosequencing, statistical association of individual TCRs with disease status, and machine learning. A later analysis re-examined previously published TCR beta repertoires from 500 to 700 donors and added high-resolution HLA genotyping to investigate patterns of TCR occurrence. The later analysis used no new phenotypic data to find candidate immune exposures, relying instead on TCR beta sequences and their occurrence across donors. An earlier analysis of roughly 600 of the donors used high-throughput TCR beta sequencing to judge whether each TCR beta V gene segment behaved as functional or pseudogenic. Donor age, sex, ethnicity and CMV serostatus were compiled alongside the repertoire data. In a later genetic analysis, genome-wide SNP genotypes for about 65% of the roughly 700 donors were used, and that subset was treated as a discovery cohort. All discovery cohort repertoires had been generated using a single sequencing platform. Class I and class II HLA loci were covered by the typing at four-digit resolution. Typing coverage differed by locus: A, B, C, DRB1 and DQB1 were typed in about 620-630 donors, DQA1 in about 550, DPA1 in approximately 610, and DPB1 in 472. Four or five DR-DQ haplotypes were handled as single units for association and clustering, since linkage in the cohort was strong. Among roughly 400 genotyped donors of the cohort, an average of approximately 250,000 unique TCR beta nucleotide sequences were sequenced per donor, approximately 20% of them non-productive.

Inclusive of the bounding cysteine and phenylalanine, the CDR3 is 15 residues long. Only CDR3 DNA remains: 45 bases, in frame from the first base. Trimming takes 6 bases from V and 3 bases from J, and the germline ends sit 14 bases apart. According to the germline V gene, CDR1 reads KGHSH and CDR2 reads LQKENI. The cohort was made up of about 610 healthy bone marrow donors. Cohort members were all nominally healthy when sampled, although unrecorded immune exposures were likely present. The donor tested CMV seronegative and was one of the 352 seronegative cohort members. A peripheral blood sample was collected from each donor, and TCR beta sequencing was performed on peripheral blood mononuclear cells. Genomic DNA extraction from the blood cell samples was performed with the Qiagen DNeasy Blood Extraction Kit. With respect to this clone: The clone's antigen remains unknown. The sample holds no much larger clone one base away, and base qualities are not on file.

General study outcomes and caveats: Across donors, most TCR sequences were observed very rarely, whereas some public TCRs were present in many individuals. This cohort had only TCR beta chains sequenced, and the lack of alpha or paired-chain data limited which features could be detected. A later analysis found that most CMV-associated TCR beta chains appeared HLA-restricted, with HLA associations seemingly driven largely by CMV exposure. The sequencing pipeline was judged likely to have produced a cluster of highly shared sequence variants as a technical artifact. In a later analysis, HLA-associated TCR beta chains were found to be more clonally expanded and to have lower generation probabilities than equally common non-associated chains. The classifier was reported to diagnose cytomegalovirus status with high specificity and sensitivity in both the original and validation cohorts. Because HLA typing was unavailable for some donors at each locus, only the typed subset was used in association tests. Assigning TCR associations to individual alleles was difficult when HLA alleles, especially DR and DQ, strongly co-occurred. A further reported finding was that TCR beta sequences accurately predicted the HLA-A and HLA-B alleles for most subjects in the first cohort. For the cohort, immune exposure information was limited to CMV serostatus. In a later analysis, the rate of TCR association differed among HLA loci, with DRB1 alleles having the most associated TCRs and HLA-C alleles having the fewest. The 87-base-pair reads could not distinguish some IMGT-functional V segments, including TRBV6-2 and TRBV6-3, so those segments were excluded. V-gene and J-gene trimming of TCR beta chains was associated with a missense DCLRE1C variant in a later genetic analysis, and the association was replicated in an independent cohort. The authors suggested that the approach could potentially be extended to other disease states and immunological phenotypes. Broadly in line with IMGT annotations, most TCR beta V segments showed up in productive rearrangements about 90% or about 30% of the time in an earlier analysis of about 500 of the donors. The presence/absence analyses assumed that sequencing depth was roughly uniform across donors, and that assumption may not be true. A later analysis associated 15,000 or so TCR beta sequences with specific HLA alleles at a false discovery rate of 0.05. In the study, about 150 TCR beta chains were listed as associated with cytomegalovirus. Correlated functional status among segregating V segments might be attributable to linkage disequilibrium, but an unknown experimental factor could not be ruled out. According to a later analysis, parvovirus B19, influenza, CMV and Epstein-Barr virus appeared linked to several top co-occurrence clusters. About 15 rarely observed V segments, including chromosome 9 orphons, were excluded from the earlier analysis of approximately 600 of the donors because counts were too low. Compared with the approximately 700-donor mean, donors in an Asian-associated ancestry cluster had fewer N-insertions in productive TCRs, according to a later genetic analysis. Three of the identified cytomegalovirus-associated TCR beta chains were confirmed in vitro to be specific for cytomegalovirus antigens.

Libraries came from the immunoSEQ multiplex PCR assay. The multiplex PCR relied on a mix of 60 forward primers for TCR Vbeta segments and 13 reverse primers for TCR Jbeta segments. Amplification of the CDR3 region of rearranged TCR beta genes was performed with a multiplex PCR assay on genomic DNA. The amplified TCR beta libraries were sequenced on the Illumina HiSeq System as 87-base-pair reads. Turning to the authors' computational methods: A later analysis tallied tens of millions of unique TCR beta chains across the 666 repertoires, and some 10 million of those chains were shared by two or more donors. To remove PCR and sequencing errors, raw reads were error-corrected and collapsed into unique sequences using a nearest-neighbor algorithm that merged closely related sequences. CDR3 sequences were aligned to IMGT reference sequences to assign V, D and J gene segments. For a sequence to be retained, a match of at least six nucleotides was required to both a V gene segment and a J gene segment. A rearrangement counted as productive if the CDR3 had no stop codons and remained in frame with V and J, and every other rearrangement counted as non-productive. Following IMGT convention, CDR3 was defined as the stretch from the second conserved V-encoded cysteine up to the conserved J-encoded phenylalanine. The earlier analysis of 450 to 750 of the donors excluded any sequence lacking an unambiguous match to a single V gene segment. An earlier analysis of several hundred of the donors called V segments functional above 56.7% productive rearrangements and segregating when the between-donor standard deviation exceeded 5%. A statistical classification framework was built to diagnose cytomegalovirus status from the catalog of TCR beta chain sequences. A later analysis assigned V and J genes by comparing TCR nucleotide sequences with IMGT/GENE-DB human TR gene sequences. The TCRdist pipeline was used in a later analysis to assign CDR3 sequences and most-parsimonious VDJ recombination scenarios. In a later analysis, each TCR beta chain was defined by its CDR3 amino acid sequence together with its V-gene family, and reads lacking a unique V-gene family were excluded. In a later analysis, around 600 highly shared, low-generation-probability nucleotide sequences were removed to address suspected cross-contamination and a sequencing artifact. A later analysis calculated a clonal expansion index for each public chain from normalized within-repertoire ranks of inferred template counts. In a later analysis, generation probabilities were computed using a VDJ recombination model fitted to out-of-frame rearrangements, and the results were checked against IGoR. Hypergeometric tests were used in a later analysis to score TCR-TCR, TCR-HLA and TCR-CMV co-occurrence, with a repertoire-size bias correction applied to the TCR pairs. To estimate false discovery rates, a later analysis permuted the HLA or CMV assignments 20 times. In a later analysis, co-occurring TCRs were grouped with DBSCAN, and TCRdist sequence similarity was added when clustering was performed within HLA-allele-positive subsets. Repertoires with fewer than 30,000 or more than 120,000 public chains, plus five repertoires with anomalous nucleotide sharing, were excluded from co-occurrence clustering. TCRdb obtained this table from immuneACCESS and retained in-frame rearrangements with V and J assigned. These tables miss some clones; where compared with another copy, unresolved V genes account for less than half of the shortfall, and the remainder is unexplained. Clone size and V and J calls were adopted from that table, with D and trimming inferred from the DNA. The sample table records about 140,000 clones; approximately 80% of these occur just once. The top ten constitute around 2.5% of the sample.

This clonotype was sampled from a man aged 45-65 years in good health and CMV-seronegative. Sequencing was carried out using PBMCs. The chain uses TRBV18 and TRBJ1-4, with TRBD1 as a weak D call on 6 bases. In nucleotide form, the sequence is TGTGCCAGCTCCTCCCGGCGGGGGCCTAATGAAAAACTGTTTTTT. Its translation reads: CASSSRRGPNEKLFF.